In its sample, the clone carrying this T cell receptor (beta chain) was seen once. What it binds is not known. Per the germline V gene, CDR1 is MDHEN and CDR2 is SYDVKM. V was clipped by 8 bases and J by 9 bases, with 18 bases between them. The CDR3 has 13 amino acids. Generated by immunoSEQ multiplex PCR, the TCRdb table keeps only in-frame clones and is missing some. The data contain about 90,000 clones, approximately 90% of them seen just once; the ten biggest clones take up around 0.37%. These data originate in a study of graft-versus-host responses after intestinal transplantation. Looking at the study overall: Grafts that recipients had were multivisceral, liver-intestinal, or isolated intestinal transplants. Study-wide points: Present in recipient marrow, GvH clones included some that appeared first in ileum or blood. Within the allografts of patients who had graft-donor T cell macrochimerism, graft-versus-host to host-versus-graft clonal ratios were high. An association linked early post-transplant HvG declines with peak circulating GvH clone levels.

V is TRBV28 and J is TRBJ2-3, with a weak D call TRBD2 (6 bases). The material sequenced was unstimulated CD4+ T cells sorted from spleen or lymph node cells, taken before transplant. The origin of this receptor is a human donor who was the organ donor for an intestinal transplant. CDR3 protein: CASGYGKGLTQYF. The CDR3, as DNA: TGTGCCAGCGGGTACGGTAAGGGACTGACGCAGTATTTT. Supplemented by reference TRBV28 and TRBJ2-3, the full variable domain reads DVKVTQSSRYLVKRTGEKVFLECVQDMDHENMFWYRQDPGLGLRLIYFSYDVKMKEKGDIPEGYSVSREKKERFSLILESASTNQTSMYLCASGYGKGLTQYFGPGTRLTVL.